This T cell receptor (beta chain) was recovered during a study of blood T cell repertoires in COVID-19. Germline V CDR1 and CDR2: MNHEY, SMNVEV (reference sequence). Between the trimmed V and J ends, which lost 3 bases and 5 bases, there was a span of 13 bases. The CDR3 loop spans 14 amino acids. Authors' data handling: Amplified reference gene primers provided the basis for estimating nucleated cell counts. The table came from immunoSEQ multiplex PCR; TCRdb's copy has only in-frame clones and leaves some out. V and J calls plus clone size are reproduced from that table; the DNA served to infer D and trimming. The sample has 200,000 to 250,000 clones, 75% to 90% seen once.

This TCR came from a woman in her 30s who had recovered from COVID-19. V usage is TRBV27 and J usage is TRBJ1-2; a weak D match, TRBD1 (6 bases). Sequencing was carried out using peripheral blood. CDR3 amino acids: CASSLQGPLYGYTF. The CDR3 bases are TGTGCCAGCAGTTTGCAGGGGCCCCTATATGGCTACACCTTC.